This is a list of T cell receptor beta chains from one sample in a study of a mutant IDH1 vaccine in newly diagnosed glioma. These receptors' antigens are unknown. Sequenced by immunoSEQ multiplex PCR; TCRdb stores in-frame clones only, minus some. The sample records roughly 74,000 clones, 85% being singletons. Sequencing used PBMCs, obtained from a glioma patient whose treatment included an IDH1 peptide vaccine. Every receptor here comes from a man aged 25 to 45 with glioma. Some clones in this sample may be carry-over from other donors' samples. CDR3s include the opening cysteine and the closing phenylalanine or tryptophan. A D gene is named only where the DNA matches it firmly. Clone size, where shown, is once, few, many, or a class for clones that have expanded.

clone size: .; J gene: TRBJ2-2; D gene: .; V gene: TRBV19; CDR3 length: 12; CDR3 protein: CASSNVPGELFF; CDR3 DNA: TGTGCCAGTAGTAATGTCCCCGGGGAGCTGTTTTTT
clone size: .; J gene: TRBJ1-3; D gene: .; V gene: TRBV30; CDR3 length: 15; CDR3 protein: CAWIIPGGARNTIYF; CDR3 DNA: TGTGCCTGGATCATACCCGGGGGGGCTCGTAACACCATATATTTT
clone size: once; J gene: TRBJ1-5; D gene: .; V gene: TRBV19; CDR3 length: 17; CDR3 protein: CASTQWDYSGMWKPQHF; CDR3 DNA: TGTGCCAGCACTCAATGGGATTATTCGGGGATGTGGAAGCCCCAGCATTTT
clone size: .; J gene: TRBJ1-4; D gene: .; V gene: TRBV9; CDR3 length: 15; CDR3 protein: CASSPGSLHNEKLFF; CDR3 DNA: TGTGCCAGCAGCCCCGGGTCCCTCCATAATGAAAAACTGTTTTTT
clone size: .; J gene: TRBJ1-1; D gene: TRBD1; V gene: TRBV28; CDR3 length: 13; CDR3 protein: CASSFHGQVEAFF; CDR3 DNA: TGTGCCAGCAGTTTCCACGGACAGGTTGAAGCTTTCTTT
clone size: .; J gene: TRBJ1-5; D gene: .; V gene: TRBV5-1; CDR3 length: 15; CDR3 protein: CASSLYGNSNQPQHF; CDR3 DNA: TGCGCCAGCAGCTTGTACGGGAATAGCAATCAGCCCCAGCATTTT
clone size: .; J gene: TRBJ1-2; D gene: .; V gene: TRBV7-3; CDR3 length: 14; CDR3 protein: CASSLIAGVGGYTF; CDR3 DNA: TGTGCCAGCAGCTTAATAGCGGGTGTCGGAGGCTACACCTTC
clone size: .; J gene: TRBJ2-1; D gene: .; V gene: TRBV7-8; CDR3 length: 14; CDR3 protein: CASSLAPEQLSQFF; CDR3 DNA: TGTGCCAGCAGCTTAGCGCCTGAGCAGCTCTCGCAGTTCTTC
clone size: .; J gene: TRBJ1-4; D gene: .; V gene: TRBV6-5; CDR3 length: 15; CDR3 protein: CASSSPGRAGEKLFF; CDR3 DNA: TGTGCCAGCAGTTCCCCGGGACGAGCGGGTGAAAAACTGTTTTTT
clone size: .; J gene: TRBJ2-5; D gene: TRBD2; V gene: TRBV5-1; CDR3 length: 14; CDR3 protein: CASRASGLQETQYF; CDR3 DNA: TGCGCCAGCAGGGCTAGCGGGCTCCAAGAGACCCAGTACTTC
clone size: .; J gene: TRBJ2-3; D gene: TRBD2; V gene: TRBV27; CDR3 length: 16; CDR3 protein: CASSLASGRDTDTQYF; CDR3 DNA: TGTGCCAGCAGTTTAGCTAGCGGGAGGGACACAGATACGCAGTATTTT
clone size: .; J gene: TRBJ2-7; D gene: .; V gene: TRBV2; CDR3 length: 12; CDR3 protein: CASSSGGYEQYF; CDR3 DNA: TGTGCCAGCAGTTCCGGGGGCTACGAGCAGTACTTC
clone size: .; J gene: TRBJ2-3; D gene: .; V gene: TRBV9; CDR3 length: 13; CDR3 protein: CASSVLGTDTQYF; CDR3 DNA: TGTGCCAGCAGCGTACTAGGCACAGATACGCAGTATTTT
clone size: .; J gene: TRBJ1-2; D gene: .; V gene: TRBV28; CDR3 length: 15; CDR3 protein: CASSLAQDLGYGYTF; CDR3 DNA: TGTGCCAGCAGTTTGGCCCAGGACCTCGGGTATGGCTACACCTTC
clone size: .; J gene: TRBJ2-1; D gene: TRBD2; V gene: TRBV30; CDR3 length: 15; CDR3 protein: CAWSDRLAGAIEQFF; CDR3 DNA: TGTGCCTGGAGTGATAGACTAGCGGGGGCCATAGAGCAGTTCTTC
clone size: .; J gene: TRBJ2-5; D gene: .; V gene: TRBV2; CDR3 length: 11; CDR3 protein: CASEYQETQYF; CDR3 DNA: TGTGCCAGCGAGTACCAAGAGACCCAGTACTTC
clone size: few; J gene: TRBJ1-5; D gene: .; V gene: TRBV30; CDR3 length: 13; CDR3 protein: CAWSEGSNQPQHF; CDR3 DNA: TGTGCCTGGAGTGAAGGGTCCAATCAGCCCCAGCATTTT
clone size: .; J gene: TRBJ2-3; D gene: .; V gene: TRBV7-2; CDR3 length: 16; CDR3 protein: CASSLGNPLGADTQYF; CDR3 DNA: TGTGCCAGCAGCTTAGGTAATCCACTTGGGGCAGATACGCAGTATTTT
clone size: once; J gene: TRBJ1-2; D gene: TRBD1; V gene: TRBV9; CDR3 length: 13; CDR3 protein: CASRVQGTYGYTF; CDR3 DNA: TGTGCCAGCAGGGTACAGGGGACCTATGGCTACACCTTC
clone size: few; J gene: TRBJ1-1; D gene: .; V gene: TRBV30; CDR3 length: 14; CDR3 protein: CAWRSTGPSTEAFF; CDR3 DNA: TGTGCCTGGAGGTCAACAGGCCCCAGCACTGAAGCTTTCTTT
clone size: once; J gene: TRBJ2-7; D gene: TRBD2; V gene: TRBV6-1; CDR3 length: 15; CDR3 protein: CASSELSSGPYEQYF; CDR3 DNA: TGTGCCAGCAGTGAATTGTCTAGCGGGCCCTACGAGCAGTACTTC
clone size: .; J gene: TRBJ1-2; D gene: TRBD1; V gene: TRBV5-4; CDR3 length: 14; CDR3 protein: CASSFDRASIGYTF; CDR3 DNA: TGTGCCAGCAGCTTCGACAGGGCCTCGATCGGCTACACCTTC
clone size: .; J gene: TRBJ2-3; D gene: TRBD2; V gene: TRBV7-8; CDR3 length: 17; CDR3 protein: CASDAHGVAGGADTQYF; CDR3 DNA: TGTGCCAGCGACGCACACGGGGTAGCGGGAGGAGCAGATACGCAGTATTTT
clone size: .; J gene: TRBJ1-2; D gene: .; V gene: TRBV30; CDR3 length: 12; CDR3 protein: CAWIAGKDGYTF; CDR3 DNA: TGTGCCTGGATCGCGGGGAAGGATGGCTACACCTTC
clone size: few; J gene: TRBJ1-1; D gene: .; V gene: TRBV5-1; CDR3 length: 13; CDR3 protein: CASSPQTNTEAFF; CDR3 DNA: TGCGCCAGCAGCCCCCAGACGAACACTGAAGCTTTCTTT
clone size: .; J gene: TRBJ2-7; D gene: .; V gene: TRBV10-3; CDR3 length: 11; CDR3 protein: CAIATSYEQYF; CDR3 DNA: TGTGCCATCGCCACATCCTACGAGCAGTACTTC
clone size: few; J gene: TRBJ1-2; D gene: TRBD1; V gene: TRBV7-8; CDR3 length: 13; CDR3 protein: CASSLDRAYGYTF; CDR3 DNA: TGTGCCAGCAGTTTGGACAGGGCCTATGGCTACACCTTC
clone size: .; J gene: TRBJ1-4; D gene: .; V gene: TRBV28; CDR3 length: 12; CDR3 protein: CASSQFNEKLFF; CDR3 DNA: TGTGCCAGCAGTCAGTTTAATGAAAAACTGTTTTTT
clone size: .; J gene: TRBJ2-7; D gene: .; V gene: TRBV9; CDR3 length: 14; CDR3 protein: CASSVVSQTYEQYF; CDR3 DNA: TGTGCCAGCAGCGTAGTGTCCCAAACCTACGAGCAGTACTTC
clone size: .; J gene: TRBJ2-7; D gene: TRBD1; V gene: TRBV6-5; CDR3 length: 14; CDR3 protein: CASSYGGRGNEQYF; CDR3 DNA: TGTGCCAGCAGTTATGGCGGCAGGGGGAACGAGCAGTACTTC
clone size: .; J gene: TRBJ2-5; D gene: .; V gene: TRBV7-9; CDR3 length: 14; CDR3 protein: CASSLRGGGETQYF; CDR3 DNA: TGTGCCAGCAGCCTGCGGGGAGGGGGAGAGACCCAGTACTTC
clone size: .; J gene: TRBJ2-7; D gene: TRBD1; V gene: TRBV29-1; CDR3 length: 15; CDR3 protein: CSVEDVGTGMNEQYF; CDR3 DNA: TGCAGCGTTGAAGATGTGGGGACAGGGATGAACGAGCAGTACTTC
clone size: .; J gene: TRBJ2-7; D gene: .; V gene: TRBV6-6; CDR3 length: 13; CDR3 protein: CASSYQQGYEQYF; CDR3 DNA: TGTGCCAGCAGCTACCAACAGGGCTACGAGCAGTACTTC
clone size: few; J gene: TRBJ1-1; D gene: TRBD1; V gene: TRBV11-2; CDR3 length: 15; CDR3 protein: CASSSWTGMNTEAFF; CDR3 DNA: TGTGCCAGCAGCTCATGGACAGGGATGAACACTGAAGCTTTCTTT
clone size: .; J gene: TRBJ1-1; D gene: .; V gene: TRBV5-4; CDR3 length: 14; CDR3 protein: CASSLELTNTEAFF; CDR3 DNA: TGTGCCAGCAGCTTGGAACTTACGAACACTGAAGCTTTCTTT
clone size: .; J gene: TRBJ2-3; D gene: .; V gene: TRBV6-5; CDR3 length: 14; CDR3 protein: CASSPRPTGDTQYF; CDR3 DNA: TGTGCCAGCAGCCCTCGCCCGACTGGAGATACGCAGTATTTT
clone size: .; J gene: TRBJ1-2; D gene: .; V gene: TRBV7-9; CDR3 length: 15; CDR3 protein: CASSLVEGGKYGYTF; CDR3 DNA: TGTGCCAGCAGCTTAGTAGAAGGGGGTAAATATGGCTACACCTTC
clone size: .; J gene: TRBJ2-5; D gene: .; V gene: TRBV7-7; CDR3 length: 13; CDR3 protein: CASSLDLGKTQYF; CDR3 DNA: TGTGCCAGCAGCTTAGACCTGGGAAAGACCCAGTACTTC
clone size: .; J gene: TRBJ1-2; D gene: .; V gene: TRBV7-9; CDR3 length: 15; CDR3 protein: CASSSDRSSNYGYTF; CDR3 DNA: TGTGCCAGCAGTTCCGACAGGTCTTCTAACTATGGCTACACCTTC
clone size: .; J gene: TRBJ2-7; D gene: TRBD1; V gene: TRBV2; CDR3 length: 14; CDR3 protein: CASSYGQGPDEQYF; CDR3 DNA: TGTGCCAGCAGCTATGGACAGGGTCCAGACGAGCAGTACTTC
clone size: .; J gene: TRBJ1-2; D gene: .; V gene: TRBV7-9; CDR3 length: 16; CDR3 protein: CASSFGGTAANYGYTF; CDR3 DNA: TGTGCCAGCAGCTTTGGAGGAACAGCCGCTAACTATGGCTACACCTTC
clone size: few; J gene: TRBJ1-1; D gene: TRBD1; V gene: TRBV9; CDR3 length: 19; CDR3 protein: CASSVGDGGLAGQGISAFF; CDR3 DNA: TGTGCCAGCAGCGTAGGTGATGGTGGTTTGGCGGGACAGGGAATTTCAGCTTTCTTT
clone size: .; J gene: TRBJ2-5; D gene: .; V gene: TRBV5-1; CDR3 length: 12; CDR3 protein: CASSFSQETQYF; CDR3 DNA: TGCGCCAGCAGCTTCTCTCAAGAGACCCAGTACTTC
clone size: .; J gene: TRBJ1-1; D gene: .; V gene: TRBV28; CDR3 length: 13; CDR3 protein: CASSFVSNTEAFF; CDR3 DNA: TGTGCCAGCAGTTTTGTCAGCAACACTGAAGCTTTCTTT
clone size: few; J gene: TRBJ1-1; D gene: .; V gene: TRBV7-2; CDR3 length: 13; CDR3 protein: CASSRDLNTEAFF; CDR3 DNA: TGTGCCAGCAGCAGGGACTTGAACACTGAAGCTTTCTTT
clone size: .; J gene: TRBJ1-1; D gene: .; V gene: TRBV29-1; CDR3 length: 11; CDR3 protein: CSVAGGSEAFF; CDR3 DNA: TGCAGCGTCGCGGGAGGTTCTGAAGCTTTCTTT
clone size: .; J gene: TRBJ1-1; D gene: .; V gene: TRBV18; CDR3 length: 13; CDR3 protein: CASSPTENTEAFF; CDR3 DNA: TGTGCCAGCTCACCGACAGAGAACACTGAAGCTTTCTTT
clone size: .; J gene: TRBJ1-2; D gene: TRBD1; V gene: TRBV7-9; CDR3 length: 15; CDR3 protein: CASSRSDRGSWGYTF; CDR3 DNA: TGTGCCAGCAGCCGCAGCGACAGGGGTTCTTGGGGCTACACCTTC
clone size: .; J gene: TRBJ2-3; D gene: TRBD2; V gene: TRBV14; CDR3 length: 18; CDR3 protein: CASRPSPSGGTRTDTQYF; CDR3 DNA: TGTGCCAGCAGACCCTCCCCTAGCGGGGGGACGCGCACAGATACGCAGTATTTT
clone size: .; J gene: TRBJ1-1; D gene: .; V gene: TRBV30; CDR3 length: 14; CDR3 protein: CAWSVGGGNTEAFF; CDR3 DNA: TGTGCCTGGAGTGTCGGAGGGGGGAACACTGAAGCTTTCTTT
clone size: .; J gene: TRBJ2-7; D gene: TRBD1; V gene: TRBV6-1; CDR3 length: 13; CDR3 protein: CASSRDRDYEQYF; CDR3 DNA: TGTGCCAGCAGTCGGGACAGAGATTACGAGCAGTACTTC
clone size: .; J gene: TRBJ2-3; D gene: TRBD2; V gene: TRBV19; CDR3 length: 15; CDR3 protein: CASSLGGSPPDTQYF; CDR3 DNA: TGTGCCAGTAGTCTTGGCGGGAGCCCTCCAGATACGCAGTATTTT
clone size: .; J gene: TRBJ2-2; D gene: .; V gene: TRBV7-9; CDR3 length: 17; CDR3 protein: CASSHYGAGARTGELFF; CDR3 DNA: TGTGCCAGCAGTCACTACGGGGCGGGGGCCCGCACCGGGGAGCTGTTTTTT
clone size: .; J gene: TRBJ2-1; D gene: TRBD2; V gene: TRBV10-3; CDR3 length: 16; CDR3 protein: CAISESQAGGPRRQFF; CDR3 DNA: TGTGCCATCAGTGAGTCTCAAGCGGGAGGGCCCCGGCGGCAGTTCTTC
clone size: .; J gene: TRBJ2-3; D gene: TRBD2; V gene: TRBV15; CDR3 length: 16; CDR3 protein: CATSGGDSTHTDTQYF; CDR3 DNA: TGTGCCACCAGCGGGGGGGACTCTACCCACACAGATACGCAGTATTTT
clone size: few; J gene: TRBJ1-4; D gene: .; V gene: TRBV4-3; CDR3 length: 17; CDR3 protein: CASSQGPRGGFDEKLFF; CDR3 DNA: TGCGCCAGCAGCCAGGGACCTAGAGGGGGATTCGATGAAAAACTGTTTTTT
clone size: .; J gene: TRBJ1-5; D gene: .; V gene: TRBV6-6; CDR3 length: 13; CDR3 protein: CASSSRANQPQHF; CDR3 DNA: TGTGCCAGCAGTAGTCGCGCCAATCAGCCCCAGCATTTT
clone size: .; J gene: TRBJ2-3; D gene: .; V gene: TRBV11-2; CDR3 length: 15; CDR3 protein: CASSLGGTQGDTQYF; CDR3 DNA: TGTGCCAGCAGCTTAGGAGGGACTCAGGGAGATACGCAGTATTTT
clone size: few; J gene: TRBJ2-1; D gene: TRBD2; V gene: TRBV25-1; CDR3 length: 15; CDR3 protein: CASSEFSGIGYEQFF; CDR3 DNA: TGTGCCAGCAGTGAATTTAGCGGGATTGGATATGAGCAGTTCTTC
clone size: .; J gene: TRBJ2-7; D gene: TRBD2; V gene: TRBV10-3; CDR3 length: 15; CDR3 protein: CAISEGLAGVGEQYF; CDR3 DNA: TGTGCCATCAGTGAAGGACTAGCGGGAGTGGGCGAGCAGTACTTC